This is a list of T cell receptor beta chains from one sample in a study of blood T cell repertoires in COVID-19. Clones were read by immunoSEQ multiplex PCR, and TCRdb kept only the in-frame ones, dropping some. This table holds about 250,000 clones, 80% to 85% found once. The specimen was peripheral blood. These receptors were obtained from a person in their 70s with COVID-19, enrolled during active disease. The CDR3 runs from the conserved cysteine through the conserved F or W. A D gene is named only where the DNA matches it firmly. Clone size appears in some rows only: once, few, many, or a class for an expanded clone.

size	V	D	J	CDR3	DNA
few	TRBV27	.	TRBJ2-7	CASSLDFGEDEQYF	TGTGCCAGCAGTTTGGACTTCGGAGAAGACGAGCAGTACTTC
.	TRBV12-3/TRBV12-4	.	TRBJ1-3	CASSPVSGNTIYF	TGTGCCAGCAGTCCTGTCTCTGGAAACACCATATATTTT
many	TRBV7-6	.	TRBJ2-6	CASSLIPSSGANVLTF	TGTGCCAGCAGCTTAATCCCTAGCTCTGGGGCCAACGTCCTGACTTTC
.	TRBV7-8	.	TRBJ2-1	CASSLGGLRQNEQFF	TGTGCCAGCAGCTTAGGAGGACTACGTCAGAATGAGCAGTTCTTC
.	TRBV27	.	TRBJ1-4	CASRLLGTPGNEKLFF	TGTGCCAGCAGACTCCTGGGGACACCTGGAAATGAAAAACTGTTTTTT
.	TRBV6-2/TRBV6-3	.	TRBJ2-3	CASSYSGRGTDTQYF	TGTGCCAGCAGTTACAGCGGGCGGGGCACAGATACGCAGTATTTT
.	TRBV29-1	.	TRBJ1-4	CSATLGGGLNEKLFF	TGCAGCGCCACGTTGGGAGGGGGTCTGAATGAAAAACTGTTTTTT
.	TRBV24-1	TRBD1	TRBJ2-5	CATSDPDRGGLETQYF	TGTGCCACCAGTGACCCGGACAGGGGCGGGTTGGAGACCCAGTACTTC
.	TRBV27	.	TRBJ2-5	CASSLSAGSMRTQYF	TGTGCCAGCAGTTTATCTGCTGGGAGCATGAGGACCCAGTACTTC
.	TRBV9	.	TRBJ2-1	CASSPLGGGGRTEQFF	TGTGCCAGCAGCCCCCTAGGGGGTGGCGGGAGAACAGAGCAGTTCTTC
.	TRBV4-3	.	TRBJ1-1	CASSPGQNTEAFF	TGCGCCAGCAGCCCGGGACAGAACACTGAAGCTTTCTTT
.	TRBV3-1/TRBV3-2	.	TRBJ1-2	CASSQDGGNNYGYTF	TGTGCCAGCAGCCAAGACGGGGGAAATAACTATGGCTACACCTTC
.	TRBV28	.	TRBJ2-6	CASSFFQGRDVLTF	TGTGCCAGCAGTTTTTTTCAGGGTAGGGACGTCCTGACTTTC
.	TRBV4-3	.	TRBJ1-3	CASSQDRGSGNTIYF	TGCGCCAGCAGCCAAGACCGCGGGTCTGGAAACACCATATATTTT
.	TRBV2	.	TRBJ2-3	CASSGGGLWGSGADTQYF	TGTGCCAGCAGTGGTGGGGGTCTGTGGGGTTCAGGGGCAGATACGCAGTATTTT
.	TRBV10-3	.	TRBJ2-7	CAISESGRGVQYEQYF	TGTGCCATCAGTGAGTCGGGCAGGGGAGTTCAGTACGAGCAGTACTTC
.	TRBV15	TRBD2	TRBJ2-7	CATSRDRVAGGLYEQYF	TGTGCCACCAGCAGAGACCGAGTAGCGGGGGGGTTGTACGAGCAGTACTTC
few	TRBV7-2	.	TRBJ2-7	CASSLVAGATEQYF	TGTGCCAGCAGCTTAGTCGCAGGGGCTACAGAGCAGTACTTC
.	TRBV7-8	.	TRBJ2-7	CASSSPQGSAYEQYF	TGTGCCAGCAGCTCACCCCAGGGATCAGCCTACGAGCAGTACTTC
.	TRBV5-1	.	TRBJ1-2	CASSLAHSGSYGYTF	TGCGCCAGCAGCTTGGCTCACAGTGGGAGCTATGGCTACACCTTC
.	TRBV10-1	.	TRBJ2-3	CASKCGRTDTQYF	TGCGCCAGCAAGTGCGGGCGCACAGATACGCAGTATTTT
.	TRBV5-1	TRBD1	TRBJ1-2	CASSLGDRGNGYTF	TGCGCCAGCAGCTTGGGGGACAGGGGAAATGGCTACACCTTC
.	TRBV9	.	TRBJ2-5	CASSVVGGAETQYF	TGTGCCAGCAGCGTAGTTGGGGGGGCGGAGACCCAGTACTTC
.	TRBV9	TRBD2	TRBJ2-5	CASSVGLAGGDGWEETQYF	TGTGCCAGCAGCGTAGGATTGGCGGGGGGTGACGGTTGGGAAGAGACCCAGTACTTC
.	TRBV28	TRBD1	TRBJ2-7	CASSRDRGFYEQYF	TGTGCCAGCAGCCGGGACAGAGGGTTCTACGAGCAGTACTTC
.	TRBV5-6	.	TRBJ2-4	CASSLEGVAKNIQYF	TGTGCCAGCAGCTTGGAGGGGGTGGCCAAAAACATTCAGTACTTC
.	TRBV3-1/TRBV3-2	TRBD1	TRBJ1-1	CASSPTRGQGLTEAFF	TGTGCCAGCAGCCCAACCAGGGGGCAGGGCTTAACTGAAGCTTTCTTT
.	TRBV5-5	TRBD1	TRBJ1-4	CASSPGQGSEKLFF	TGTGCCAGCAGCCCGGGACAGGGAAGTGAAAAACTGTTTTTT
.	TRBV5-8	.	TRBJ1-4	CASTDGRGPMVNNEKLFF	TGTGCCAGCACCGATGGGCGGGGGCCTATGGTCAATAATGAAAAACTGTTTTTT
.	TRBV7-3	TRBD2	TRBJ2-1	CASSRGLAASYNEQFF	TGTGCCAGCAGCAGGGGACTAGCGGCTTCCTACAATGAGCAGTTCTTC
.	TRBV5-1	TRBD1	TRBJ2-7	CASSFGQGSDEQYF	TGCGCCAGCAGCTTCGGACAGGGGAGCGACGAGCAGTACTTC
.	TRBV29-1	.	TRBJ1-3	CSVGNFVAGGTIYF	TGCAGCGTTGGTAATTTTGTGGCCGGAGGCACCATATATTTT
.	TRBV7-8	.	TRBJ2-3	CASSTPQGWTITDTQYF	TGTGCCAGCAGCACCCCACAGGGGTGGACTATCACAGATACGCAGTATTTT
.	TRBV19	.	TRBJ1-4	CASSIVGGEKLFF	TGTGCCAGTAGTATAGTCGGGGGTGAAAAACTGTTTTTT
.	TRBV7-6	.	TRBJ2-7	CASSLGSGGRRYEQYF	TGTGCCAGCAGCTTAGGTTCAGGGGGGAGGAGGTACGAGCAGTACTTC
.	TRBV15	TRBD1	TRBJ2-1	CATSRTLSTQGQYNEQFF	TGTGCCACCAGCAGGACATTAAGTACGCAGGGACAGTACAATGAGCAGTTCTTC